These T cell receptor beta chains were read from a single sample in a study of blood T cell repertoires in COVID-19. Only in-frame clones appear in the TCRdb table, and some are missing; sequencing was by immunoSEQ multiplex PCR. In the table there are about 130,000 clones, roughly 90% of which are singletons. Material: peripheral blood. These receptors all come from a man aged 50 to 60 with active COVID-19. CDR3s include the opening cysteine and the closing phenylalanine or tryptophan. Each record gives: CDR3 protein, CDR3 DNA, V gene, D gene, J gene, CDR3 length, clone size. D genes are given only for firm matches. Clone size appears in some rows only: once, few, many, or a class for an expanded clone.

CDR3: CASKKESNTGELFF
DNA: TGCGCCAGCAAAAAAGAGTCGAACACCGGGGAGCTGTTTTTT
V: TRBV5-1
D: NA
J: TRBJ2-2
length: 14
size: NA

CDR3: CASRAGNRNTEAFF
DNA: TGTGCCAGCAGAGCAGGGAATAGGAACACTGAAGCTTTCTTT
V: TRBV14
D: NA
J: TRBJ1-1
length: 14
size: NA

CDR3: CASSTTGSYGYTF
DNA: TGTGCCAGCAGTACGACCGGGTCCTATGGCTACACCTTC
V: TRBV6-5
D: NA
J: TRBJ1-2
length: 13
size: NA

CDR3: CASSPSGQGSGYTF
DNA: TGTGCCAGCTCACCTTCGGGACAGGGAAGCGGCTACACCTTC
V: TRBV18
D: TRBD1
J: TRBJ1-2
length: 14
size: once

CDR3: CASTPGGVPNTEAFF
DNA: TGTGCCAGCACCCCAGGGGGAGTCCCCAACACTGAAGCTTTCTTT
V: TRBV4-2
D: TRBD1
J: TRBJ1-1
length: 15
size: NA

CDR3: CASSVGGLMNTEAFF
DNA: TGTGCCAGCTCAGTAGGGGGCCTCATGAACACTGAAGCTTTCTTT
V: TRBV18
D: TRBD1
J: TRBJ1-1
length: 15
size: NA

CDR3: CASNVQGPNTEAFF
DNA: TGTGCCAGCAACGTCCAGGGGCCGAACACTGAAGCTTTCTTT
V: TRBV27
D: NA
J: TRBJ1-1
length: 14
size: few

CDR3: CASSKGHLNTEAFF
DNA: TGTGCCAGTAGTAAGGGACACCTGAACACTGAAGCTTTCTTT
V: TRBV19
D: NA
J: TRBJ1-1
length: 14
size: NA

CDR3: CASSLIAGGRYNEQFF
DNA: TGCGCCAGCAGCTTAATAGCGGGGGGGCGGTACAATGAGCAGTTCTTC
V: TRBV5-1
D: TRBD2
J: TRBJ2-1
length: 16
size: NA

CDR3: CASGWVGDYGYTF
DNA: TGTGCCTCCGGATGGGTAGGGGACTATGGCTACACCTTC
V: TRBV19
D: NA
J: TRBJ1-2
length: 13
size: few

CDR3: CASSLSQGSRAFF
DNA: TGTGCCAGCAGCTTAAGCCAGGGTAGTCGAGCTTTCTTT
V: TRBV7-2
D: NA
J: TRBJ1-1
length: 13
size: NA

CDR3: CASSRTATNEKLFF
DNA: TGTGCCAGTAGTAGAACTGCAACTAATGAAAAACTGTTTTTT
V: TRBV19
D: NA
J: TRBJ1-4
length: 14
size: once

CDR3: CASSQSGNYGYTF
DNA: TGTGCCAGTAGTCAATCAGGGAACTATGGCTACACCTTC
V: TRBV19
D: NA
J: TRBJ1-2
length: 13
size: NA

CDR3: CASSSGLAWGEQFF
DNA: TGTGCCAGCAGCTCCGGACTAGCGTGGGGTGAGCAGTTCTTC
V: TRBV11-3
D: TRBD2
J: TRBJ2-1
length: 14
size: NA

CDR3: CASSLASGHYEQYF
DNA: TGCGCCAGCAGCTTGGCCAGCGGCCACTACGAGCAGTACTTC
V: TRBV5-1
D: NA
J: TRBJ2-7
length: 14
size: NA

CDR3: CASSLNARGKTEAFF
DNA: TGTGCCAGCAGCTTAAATGCCAGGGGAAAGACTGAAGCTTTCTTT
V: TRBV7-2
D: NA
J: TRBJ1-1
length: 15
size: NA

CDR3: CASSTGQGVTEAFF
DNA: TGCGCCAGCAGCACGGGACAGGGGGTGACTGAAGCTTTCTTT
V: TRBV5-1
D: TRBD1
J: TRBJ1-1
length: 14
size: NA

CDR3: CASSLSGRAYMNTEAFF
DNA: TGTGCCAGCAGTTTATCGGGCAGGGCTTACATGAACACTGAAGCTTTCTTT
V: TRBV27
D: NA
J: TRBJ1-1
length: 17
size: NA

CDR3: CASSQGLINSPLHF
DNA: TGTGCCAGCAGCCAGGGACTGATTAATTCACCCCTCCACTTT
V: TRBV14
D: NA
J: TRBJ1-6
length: 14
size: NA

CDR3: CASSQDWGRIHYNEQFF
DNA: TGTGCCAGCAGCCAAGACTGGGGCAGGATTCACTACAATGAGCAGTTCTTC
V: TRBV3-1/TRBV3-2
D: NA
J: TRBJ2-1
length: 17
size: NA

CDR3: CASSLDRDYGYTF
DNA: TGTGCCAGCAGCCTGGACAGGGACTATGGCTACACCTTC
V: TRBV14
D: TRBD1
J: TRBJ1-2
length: 13
size: NA

CDR3: CASSESGLGYRGYTF
DNA: TGCGCCAGCAGTGAGTCGGGGCTGGGCTATAGGGGCTACACCTTC
V: TRBV10-2
D: NA
J: TRBJ1-2
length: 15
size: NA

CDR3: CASSSLPWTDNQPQHF
DNA: TGTGCCAGCAGTTCGCTTCCTTGGACAGACAATCAGCCCCAGCATTTT
V: TRBV27
D: NA
J: TRBJ1-5
length: 16
size: NA

CDR3: CASSPRRFSSYEQYF
DNA: TGCGCCAGCAGCCCGAGGAGATTTAGCTCCTACGAGCAGTACTTC
V: TRBV5-1
D: NA
J: TRBJ2-7
length: 15
size: NA

CDR3: CASSPGGRGEVANTGELFF
DNA: TGTGCCAGCAGCCCGGGTGGGCGGGGAGAGGTGGCTAACACCGGGGAGCTGTTTTTT
V: TRBV4-2
D: NA
J: TRBJ2-2
length: 19
size: NA

CDR3: CASLTGPWTEAFF
DNA: TGTGCCAGCCTGACAGGGCCCTGGACTGAAGCTTTCTTT
V: TRBV6-5
D: TRBD1
J: TRBJ1-1
length: 13
size: NA

CDR3: CASSHGSSTNEKLFF
DNA: TGTGCCAGCAGCCACGGGTCCTCAACTAATGAAAAACTGTTTTTT
V: TRBV7-2
D: NA
J: TRBJ1-4
length: 15
size: NA

CDR3: CASRDRDLYNSPLHF
DNA: TGTGCCAGCAGGGACCGGGATCTCTATAATTCACCCCTCCACTTT
V: TRBV6-5
D: NA
J: TRBJ1-6
length: 15
size: NA

CDR3: CASSGQGSNSPLHF
DNA: TGCGCCAGCAGCGGACAGGGGAGTAATTCACCCCTCCACTTT
V: TRBV5-1
D: TRBD1
J: TRBJ1-6
length: 14
size: few

CDR3: CASSLRGLGSPLHF
DNA: TGTGCCAGCAGTTTACGGGGTCTTGGATCACCCCTCCACTTT
V: TRBV6-6
D: NA
J: TRBJ1-6
length: 14
size: few

CDR3: CASSLGQGEIEQFF
DNA: TGTGCCAGCAGCCTAGGACAGGGGGAAATTGAGCAGTTCTTC
V: TRBV5-4
D: TRBD1
J: TRBJ2-1
length: 14
size: NA

CDR3: CASSLDRALNEKLFF
DNA: TGTGCCAGCAGTCTCGACAGGGCGCTTAATGAAAAACTGTTTTTT
V: TRBV2
D: TRBD1
J: TRBJ1-4
length: 15
size: NA

CDR3: CSAPRDTQYF
DNA: TGCAGTGCCCCTCGGGATACGCAGTATTTT
V: TRBV20-1
D: NA
J: TRBJ2-3
length: 10
size: few

CDR3: CATSDPGTGRTGELFF
DNA: TGTGCCACCAGTGACCCCGGGACAGGAAGAACCGGGGAGCTGTTTTTT
V: TRBV24-1
D: TRBD1
J: TRBJ2-2
length: 16
size: NA

CDR3: CASSQDQITNNEQFF
DNA: TGTGCCAGCAGCCAAGACCAAATAACTAACAATGAGCAGTTCTTC
V: TRBV3-1/TRBV3-2
D: NA
J: TRBJ2-1
length: 15
size: NA

CDR3: CASSHMTGMRETQYF
DNA: TGTGCCAGCAGCCACATGACAGGGATGAGGGAGACCCAGTACTTC
V: TRBV3-1/TRBV3-2
D: TRBD1
J: TRBJ2-5
length: 15
size: NA

CDR3: CASSQPRTSGQETQYF
DNA: TGTGCCAGCAGCCAACCCAGGACTAGCGGGCAAGAGACCCAGTACTTC
V: TRBV3-1/TRBV3-2
D: TRBD2
J: TRBJ2-5
length: 16
size: NA

CDR3: CASRLGQGAREQYF
DNA: TGTGCCAGCAGACTGGGGCAGGGGGCGCGGGAGCAGTACTTC
V: TRBV6-1
D: TRBD1
J: TRBJ2-7
length: 14
size: NA

CDR3: CASSLRGNTIYF
DNA: TGTGCCAGCAGCTTGCGGGGAAACACCATATATTTT
V: TRBV7-8
D: NA
J: TRBJ1-3
length: 12
size: once

CDR3: CASTHLAKNIQYF
DNA: TGTGCCAGCACCCACTTAGCCAAAAACATTCAGTACTTC
V: TRBV12-3/TRBV12-4
D: NA
J: TRBJ2-4
length: 13
size: NA

CDR3: CASSLVLGGTGELFF
DNA: TGTGCCAGCAGCTTGGTTCTCGGGGGCACCGGGGAGCTGTTTTTT
V: TRBV5-6
D: NA
J: TRBJ2-2
length: 15
size: NA

CDR3: CASSWLGREKNGYTF
DNA: TGTGCCAGCAGCTGGTTAGGCAGGGAAAAAAATGGCTACACCTTC
V: TRBV5-5
D: NA
J: TRBJ1-2
length: 15
size: few

CDR3: CASSLVPSGGGTDTQYF
DNA: TGTGCCAGCAGCTTGGTACCTAGCGGGGGGGGCACAGATACGCAGTATTTT
V: TRBV5-6
D: TRBD2
J: TRBJ2-3
length: 17
size: NA

CDR3: CASRYRNTIYF
DNA: TGTGCCAGCAGATATAGAAACACCATATATTTT
V: TRBV6-6
D: NA
J: TRBJ1-3
length: 11
size: once

CDR3: CASSQGDRRTDTQYF
DNA: TGCGCCAGCAGCCAAGGGGACAGACGCACAGATACGCAGTATTTT
V: TRBV4-1
D: TRBD1
J: TRBJ2-3
length: 15
size: NA

CDR3: CASSSGRSYNEQFF
DNA: TGTGCCAGCAGTAGCGGGAGGTCCTACAATGAGCAGTTCTTC
V: TRBV27
D: TRBD2
J: TRBJ2-1
length: 14
size: NA

CDR3: CASADDLRNTIYF
DNA: TGTGCCAGCGCAGATGACTTACGAAACACCATATATTTT
V: TRBV7-2
D: NA
J: TRBJ1-3
length: 13
size: NA

CDR3: CATNEGGAQSYTF
DNA: TGTGCCACCAACGAGGGGGGGGCGCAGAGCTACACCTTC
V: TRBV24-1
D: NA
J: TRBJ1-2
length: 13
size: NA